These T cell receptor beta chains were read from a single sample in a study of cytomegalovirus exposure and HLA in healthy donors. Assay: immunoSEQ multiplex PCR; the TCRdb copy retains only in-frame clones and omits some. The sample includes under 200,000 clones, roughly 80% of them seen just once. The material sequenced was PBMCs. All receptors come from a female donor in good health and CMV-seronegative. Both conserved end residues are part of each CDR3.

J: TRBJ1-4
V: TRBV28
CDR3: CAILDRGPATNEKLFF

J: TRBJ1-4
V: TRBV28
CDR3: CASNALTTNEKLFF

J: TRBJ1-5
V: TRBV28
CDR3: CASSLRLRSQHF

J: TRBJ1-1
V: TRBV18
CDR3: CASSPDRGGLSNTEAFF

J: TRBJ1-5
V: TRBV27
CDR3: CASSLGADNQPQHF

J: TRBJ1-1
V: TRBV27
CDR3: CASLQGPNTEAFF

J: TRBJ2-6
V: TRBV21-1
CDR3: CARKGTGGGKTGANVLTF

J: TRBJ1-1
V: TRBV5-1
CDR3: CASSAGVEFFFDTEAFF

J: TRBJ2-3
V: TRBV5-4
CDR3: CASSLGLSTDTQYF

J: TRBJ2-1
V: TRBV7-2
CDR3: CASSLNGGAVGEQFF

J: TRBJ2-7
V: TRBV28
CDR3: CASRAGTGAYEQYF

J: TRBJ2-3
V: TRBV28
CDR3: CASSPLGGTDTQYF

J: TRBJ2-5
V: TRBV4-1
CDR3: CASSPGTSGLSETQYF

J: TRBJ1-5
V: TRBV30
CDR3: CAWSPGVIYSNQPQHF

J: TRBJ1-1
V: TRBV6-1
CDR3: CASSYNEVTEAFF

J: TRBJ1-2
V: TRBV11-3
CDR3: CASSQSTGTGDYGYTF

J: TRBJ1-5
V: TRBV19
CDR3: CATDQGWGNQPQHF

J: TRBJ2-7
V: TRBV21-1
CDR3: CASSKARQLSDYEQYF

J: TRBJ2-7
V: TRBV5-1
CDR3: CASSFLSSGSGEQYF

J: TRBJ2-7
V: TRBV28
CDR3: CASSGRGQGTYEQYF

J: TRBJ2-7
V: TRBV18
CDR3: CASSEYSYEQYF

J: TRBJ2-1
V: TRBV11-3
CDR3: CASSLDSAGPYNEQFF

J: TRBJ2-7
V: TRBV11-2
CDR3: CASSFDSFYEQYF

J: TRBJ2-1
V: TRBV28
CDR3: CASSFGLRGDEQFF

J: TRBJ2-3
V: TRBV28
CDR3: CATLTGTSTDTQYF

J: TRBJ2-2
V: TRBV18
CDR3: CASSPGAGELFF

J: TRBJ1-5
V: TRBV28
CDR3: CASSFSQPQHF

J: TRBJ2-2
V: TRBV7-7
CDR3: CASSLVAGTNTGELFF

J: TRBJ1-5
V: TRBV19
CDR3: CASSIRQGSNQPQHF

J: TRBJ1-1
V: TRBV6-1
CDR3: CASSERSAGKVTSTEAFF

J: TRBJ2-7
V: TRBV11-3
CDR3: CASSFRTGSYEQYF

J: TRBJ1-6
V: TRBV19
CDR3: CASSIGGRANSPLHF

J: TRBJ2-5
V: TRBV18
CDR3: CASSSGLAGVETQYF

J: TRBJ2-2
V: TRBV11-2
CDR3: CASSLAPYTGELFF

J: TRBJ2-3
V: TRBV15
CDR3: CATSRNRQSTDTQYF

J: TRBJ2-1
V: TRBV28
CDR3: CASSLPDRGPYSYNEQFF

J: TRBJ2-7
V: TRBV4-3
CDR3: CASSQEAGELISYEQYF

J: TRBJ2-7
V: TRBV28
CDR3: CASSASLAGGFYEQYF

J: TRBJ1-1
V: TRBV28
CDR3: CASSFKGAGTEAFF